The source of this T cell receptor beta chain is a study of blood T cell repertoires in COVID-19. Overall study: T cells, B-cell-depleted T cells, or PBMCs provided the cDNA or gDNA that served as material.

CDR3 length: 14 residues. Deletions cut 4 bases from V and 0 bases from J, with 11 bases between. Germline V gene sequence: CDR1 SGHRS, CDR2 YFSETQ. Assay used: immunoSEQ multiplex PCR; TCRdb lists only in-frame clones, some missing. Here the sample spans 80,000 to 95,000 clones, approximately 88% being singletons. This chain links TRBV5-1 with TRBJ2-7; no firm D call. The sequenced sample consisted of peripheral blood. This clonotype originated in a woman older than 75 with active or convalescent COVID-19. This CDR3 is CASSTGPGSYEQYF. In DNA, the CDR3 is TGCGCCAGCAGCACCGGCCCGGGCTCCTACGAGCAGTACTTC.